The clone carrying this TCR beta chain showed up many times. CD8+CD57+ cell expansion had been shown by flow cytometry in patients chosen for sequencing. As a group, the patients uniformly had severe acquired aplastic anemia. TCR beta VDJ and CDR3 profiling used genomic DNA as template. MiXCR, applied by TCRdb to the reads, yields one record per CDR3 protein. This table holds 180,000 or so distinct CDR3 sequences, less than 60% found once. This entry is derived from a study of CD8+CD57+ T cells in acquired aplastic anemia. Study-level background: Average DNA yield from sorted CD4+ and CD8+ cells was about 2.9 ug.

J gave up 1 base and V 0 bases, and 5 bases lay outside the gene matches. Germline CDR1 is LNHNV and CDR2 is YYDKDF (reference sequence). This CDR3 is built from 17 residues. This sequence joins TRBV15 and TRBJ2-2; TRBD1 matches at 7 bases. Material: sorted CD4+, CD8+, or CD8+CD57+ T cells (not recorded which) from PBMCs. This receptor was identified in a human donor with aplastic anemia. The CDR3 sequence is CATSREEGARNTGELFF. The CDR3 bases are TGTGCCACCAGCAGAGAAGAGGGGGCGAGGAACACCGGGGAGCTGTTTTTT.